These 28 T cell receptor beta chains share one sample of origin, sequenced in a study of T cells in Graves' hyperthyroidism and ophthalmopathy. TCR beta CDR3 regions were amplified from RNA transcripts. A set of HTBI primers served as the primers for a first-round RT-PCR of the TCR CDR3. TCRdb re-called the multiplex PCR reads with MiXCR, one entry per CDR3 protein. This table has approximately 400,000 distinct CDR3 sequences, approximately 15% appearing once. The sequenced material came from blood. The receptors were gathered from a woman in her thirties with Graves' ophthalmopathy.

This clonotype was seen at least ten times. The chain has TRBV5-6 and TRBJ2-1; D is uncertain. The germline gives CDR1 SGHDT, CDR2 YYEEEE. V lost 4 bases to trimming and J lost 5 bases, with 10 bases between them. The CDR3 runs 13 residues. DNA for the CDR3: TGTGCCAGCAGCCAAGAGGTCCACAATGAGCAGTTCTTC. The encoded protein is CASSQEVHNEQFF.

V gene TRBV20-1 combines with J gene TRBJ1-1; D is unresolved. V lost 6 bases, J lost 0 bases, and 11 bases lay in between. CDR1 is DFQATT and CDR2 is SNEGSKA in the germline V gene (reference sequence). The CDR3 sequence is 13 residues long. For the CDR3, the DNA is TGCAGTGCGTGGAGGGTTATGAACACTGAAGCTTTCTTT. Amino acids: CSAWRVMNTEAFF.

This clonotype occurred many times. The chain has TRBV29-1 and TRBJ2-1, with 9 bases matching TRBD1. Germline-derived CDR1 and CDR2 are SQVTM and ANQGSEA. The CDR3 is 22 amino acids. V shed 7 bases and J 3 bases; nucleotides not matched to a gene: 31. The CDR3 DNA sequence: TGCAGCGACGCACAATGGACAGGTTTGGGACAGGGATCAACCTTCGTCTACAATGAGCAGTTCTTC. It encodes CSDAQWTGLGQGSTFVYNEQFF.

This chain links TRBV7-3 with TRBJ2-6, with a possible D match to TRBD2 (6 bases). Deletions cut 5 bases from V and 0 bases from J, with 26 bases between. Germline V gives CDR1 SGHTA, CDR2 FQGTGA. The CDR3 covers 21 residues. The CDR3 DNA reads TGTGCCAGCAGCCCCTTGGGGGGATCCTCTACTCTGCTCTCTGGGGCCAACGTCCTGACTTTC. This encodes CASSPLGGSSTLLSGANVLTF.

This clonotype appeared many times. For the CDR3, the DNA is TGTGCCGCCGCAGGGTTGATAGCGGGGCTTCAGGCCTACGAGCAGTACTTC. Translation gives CAAAGLIAGLQAYEQYF. This chain uses TRBV10-3 with TRBJ2-7; TRBD2 matches 8 bases. CDR1 and CDR2 from the germline V gene are ENHRY and SYGVKD. The CDR3 is 17 residues long. After removal of 11 bases from V and 2 bases from J, the junction contained 20 bases not matched to a gene.

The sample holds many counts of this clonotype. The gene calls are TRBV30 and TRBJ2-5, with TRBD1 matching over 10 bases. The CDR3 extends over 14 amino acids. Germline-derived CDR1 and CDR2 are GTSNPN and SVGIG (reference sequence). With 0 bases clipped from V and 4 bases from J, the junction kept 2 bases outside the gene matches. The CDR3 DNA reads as TGTGCCTGGAGTGTATGGGACAGGGGAGAGACCCAGTACTTC. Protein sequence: CAWSVWDRGETQYF.

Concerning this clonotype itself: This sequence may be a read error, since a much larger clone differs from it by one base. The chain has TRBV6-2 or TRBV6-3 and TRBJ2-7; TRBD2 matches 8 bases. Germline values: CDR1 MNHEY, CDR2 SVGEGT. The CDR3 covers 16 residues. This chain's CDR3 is CASSGRGAGATYGQYF. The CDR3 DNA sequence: TGTGCCAGCAGTGGCCGGGGAGCGGGGGCCACCTACGGGCAGTACTTC.

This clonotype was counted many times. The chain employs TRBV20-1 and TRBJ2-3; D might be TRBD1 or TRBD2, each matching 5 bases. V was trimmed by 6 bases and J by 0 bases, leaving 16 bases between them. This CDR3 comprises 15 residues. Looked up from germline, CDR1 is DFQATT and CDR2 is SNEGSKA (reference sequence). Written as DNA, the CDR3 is TGCAGTGCCAGGGATTGGGGGTCAAGCACAGATACGCAGTATTTT. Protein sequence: CSARDWGSSTDTQYF.

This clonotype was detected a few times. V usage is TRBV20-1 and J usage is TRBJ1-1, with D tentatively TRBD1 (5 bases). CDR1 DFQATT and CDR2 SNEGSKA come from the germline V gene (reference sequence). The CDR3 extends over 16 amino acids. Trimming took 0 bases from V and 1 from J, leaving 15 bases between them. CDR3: CSARDLGGPENTEAFF. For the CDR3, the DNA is TGCAGTGCTAGAGATTTGGGGGGACCGGAGAACACTGAAGCTTTCTTT.

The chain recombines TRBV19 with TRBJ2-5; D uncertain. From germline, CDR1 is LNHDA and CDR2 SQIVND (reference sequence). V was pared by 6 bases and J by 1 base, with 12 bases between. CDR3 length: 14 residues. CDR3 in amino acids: CASSPGVGQETQYF. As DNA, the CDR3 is TGTGCCAGTAGCCCTGGTGTGGGCCAAGAGACCCAGTACTTC. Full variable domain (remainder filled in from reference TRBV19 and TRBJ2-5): DGGITQSPKYLFRKEGQNVTLSCEQNLNHDAMYWYRQDPGQGLRLIYYSQIVNDFQKGDIAEGYSVSREKKESFPLTVTSAQKNPTAFYLCASSPGVGQETQYFGPGTRLLVL.

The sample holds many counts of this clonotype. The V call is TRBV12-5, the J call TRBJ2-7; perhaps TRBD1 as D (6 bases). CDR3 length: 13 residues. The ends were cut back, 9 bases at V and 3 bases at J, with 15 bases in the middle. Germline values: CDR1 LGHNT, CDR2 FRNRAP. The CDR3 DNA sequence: TGTGCTAGAAGGACAGAGTTTCGCTACGAGCAGTACTTC. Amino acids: CARRTEFRYEQYF.

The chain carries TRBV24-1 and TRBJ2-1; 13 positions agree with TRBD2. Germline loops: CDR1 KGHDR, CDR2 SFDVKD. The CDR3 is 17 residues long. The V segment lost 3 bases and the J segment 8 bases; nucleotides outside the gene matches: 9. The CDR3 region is CATSDPGTSGKQDEQFF. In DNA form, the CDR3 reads TGTGCCACCAGTGATCCCGGGACTAGCGGGAAGCAAGATGAGCAGTTCTTC.

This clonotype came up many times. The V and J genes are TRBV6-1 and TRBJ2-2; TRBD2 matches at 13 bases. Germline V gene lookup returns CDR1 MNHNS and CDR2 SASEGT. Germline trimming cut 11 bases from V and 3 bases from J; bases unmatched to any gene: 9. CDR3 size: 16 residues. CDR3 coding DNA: TGTGCCGGAACTAGCGGGGGGGCCACGTACACCGGGGAGCTGTTTTTT. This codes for CAGTSGGATYTGELFF.

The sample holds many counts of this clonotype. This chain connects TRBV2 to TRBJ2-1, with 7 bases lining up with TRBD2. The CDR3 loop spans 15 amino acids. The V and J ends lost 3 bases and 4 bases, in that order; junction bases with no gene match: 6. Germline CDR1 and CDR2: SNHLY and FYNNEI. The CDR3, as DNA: TGTGCCAGCAGTGATGGAGCGGGGAGTTACAATGAGCAGTTCTTC. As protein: CASSDGAGSYNEQFF. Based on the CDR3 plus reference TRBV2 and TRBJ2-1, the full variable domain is EPEVTQTPSHQVTQMGQEVILRCVPISNHLYFYWYRQILGQKVEFLVSFYNNEISEKSEIFDDQFSVERPDGSNFTLKIRSTKLEDSAMYFCASSDGAGSYNEQFFGPGTRLTVL.

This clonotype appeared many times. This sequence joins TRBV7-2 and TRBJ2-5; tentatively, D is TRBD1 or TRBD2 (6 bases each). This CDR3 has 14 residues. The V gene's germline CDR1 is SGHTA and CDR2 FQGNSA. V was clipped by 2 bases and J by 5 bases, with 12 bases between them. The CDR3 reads CASSLSGAEETQYF. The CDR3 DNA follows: TGTGCCAGCAGCTTATCGGGGGCCGAGGAGACCCAGTACTTC.

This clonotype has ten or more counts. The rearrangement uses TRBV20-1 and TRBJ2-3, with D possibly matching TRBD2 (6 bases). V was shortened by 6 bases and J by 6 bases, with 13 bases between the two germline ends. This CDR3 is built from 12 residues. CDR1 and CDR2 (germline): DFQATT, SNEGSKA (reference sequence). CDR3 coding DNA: TGCAGTGCCCGGGAGAGCTTGGATACGCAGTATTTT. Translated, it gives CSARESLDTQYF.

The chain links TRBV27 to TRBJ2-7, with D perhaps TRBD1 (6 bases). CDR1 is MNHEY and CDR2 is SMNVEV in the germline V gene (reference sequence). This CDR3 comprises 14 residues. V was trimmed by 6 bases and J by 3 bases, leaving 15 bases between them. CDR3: CASSRNRANYEQYF. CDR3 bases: TGTGCCAGCAGCAGGAACAGGGCCAACTACGAGCAGTACTTC.

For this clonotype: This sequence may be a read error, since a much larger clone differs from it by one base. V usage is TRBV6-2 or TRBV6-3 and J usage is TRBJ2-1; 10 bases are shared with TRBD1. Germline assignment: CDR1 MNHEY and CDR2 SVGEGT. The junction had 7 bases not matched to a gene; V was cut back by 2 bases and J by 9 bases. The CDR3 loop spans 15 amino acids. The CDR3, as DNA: TGTGCCAGCAGTTACGGGGCGGGACAGGGGACTGAGCAGTTCTTC. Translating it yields CASSYGAGQGTEQFF.

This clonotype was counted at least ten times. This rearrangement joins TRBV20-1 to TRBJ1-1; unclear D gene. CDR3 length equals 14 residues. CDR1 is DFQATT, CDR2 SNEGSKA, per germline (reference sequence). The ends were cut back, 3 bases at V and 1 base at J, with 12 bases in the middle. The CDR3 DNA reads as TGCAGTGCTAGGGTTCCCTTGGCGAACACTGAAGCTTTCTTT. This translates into CSARVPLANTEAFF.

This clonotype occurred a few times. The CDR3 is CASSPIRGDPAVLSYEQYF. The DNA of the CDR3 is TGTGCCAGCAGCCCTATCAGGGGAGATCCCGCCGTATTGTCCTACGAGCAGTACTTC. The chain combines TRBV3-1 with TRBJ2-7; a weak D match, TRBD1 (6 bases). CDR1 and CDR2 from the germline V gene are LGHDT and YNNKEL (reference sequence). This CDR3 comprises 19 residues. V was shortened by 4 bases and J by 1 base, with 26 bases between the two germline ends.

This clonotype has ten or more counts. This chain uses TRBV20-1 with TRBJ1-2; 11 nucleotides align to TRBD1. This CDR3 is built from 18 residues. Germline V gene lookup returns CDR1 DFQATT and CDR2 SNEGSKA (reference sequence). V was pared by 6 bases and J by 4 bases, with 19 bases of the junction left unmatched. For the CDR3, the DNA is TGCAGTGCCTTATTACAGCCCGAGGACAGGGGGCTGGGCTATGGCTACACCTTC. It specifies CSALLQPEDRGLGYGYTF.

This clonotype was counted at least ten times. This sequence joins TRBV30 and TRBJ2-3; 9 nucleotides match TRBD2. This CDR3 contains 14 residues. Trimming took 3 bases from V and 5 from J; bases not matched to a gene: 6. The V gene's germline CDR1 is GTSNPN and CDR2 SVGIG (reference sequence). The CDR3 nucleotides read TGTGCCTGGAGAGGGACTAGCCCTAGAGATACGCAGTATTTT. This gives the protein CAWRGTSPRDTQYF.

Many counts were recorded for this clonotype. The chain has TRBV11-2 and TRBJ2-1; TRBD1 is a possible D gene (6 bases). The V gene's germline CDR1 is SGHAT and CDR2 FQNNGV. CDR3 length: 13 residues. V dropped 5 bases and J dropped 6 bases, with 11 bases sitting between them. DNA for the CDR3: TGTGCCAGCAGCCTAGTGGGGGCCAATGAGCAGTTCTTC. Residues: CASSLVGANEQFF.

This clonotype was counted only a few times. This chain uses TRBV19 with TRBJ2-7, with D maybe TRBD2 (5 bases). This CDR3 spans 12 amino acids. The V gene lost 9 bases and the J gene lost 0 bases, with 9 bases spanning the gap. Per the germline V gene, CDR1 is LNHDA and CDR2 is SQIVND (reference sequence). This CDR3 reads CASGVSSYEQYF. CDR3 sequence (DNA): TGTGCCAGCGGGGTCTCCTCCTACGAGCAGTACTTC.

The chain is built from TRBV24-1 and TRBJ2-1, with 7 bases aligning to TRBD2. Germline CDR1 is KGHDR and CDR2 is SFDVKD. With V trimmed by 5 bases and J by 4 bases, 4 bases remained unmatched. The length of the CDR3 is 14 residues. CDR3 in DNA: TGTGCCACCAGTGGGGACTATCCTTACAATGAGCAGTTCTTC. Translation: CATSGDYPYNEQFF.

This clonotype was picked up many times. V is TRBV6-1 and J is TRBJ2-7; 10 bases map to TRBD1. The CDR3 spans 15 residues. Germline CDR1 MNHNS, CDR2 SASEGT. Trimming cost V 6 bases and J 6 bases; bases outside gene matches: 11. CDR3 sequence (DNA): TGTGCCAGCAGACTTTCGGGACAGGGGTTCGCCGAGCAGTACTTC. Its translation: CASRLSGQGFAEQYF.

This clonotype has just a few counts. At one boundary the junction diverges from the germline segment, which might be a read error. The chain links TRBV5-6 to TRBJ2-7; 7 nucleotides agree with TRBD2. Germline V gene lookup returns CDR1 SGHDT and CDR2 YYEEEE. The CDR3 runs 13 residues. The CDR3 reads CASGLGGLDEQYF. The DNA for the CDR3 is TGTGCCAGCGGCTTGGGAGGGTTAGACGAGCAGTACTTC.

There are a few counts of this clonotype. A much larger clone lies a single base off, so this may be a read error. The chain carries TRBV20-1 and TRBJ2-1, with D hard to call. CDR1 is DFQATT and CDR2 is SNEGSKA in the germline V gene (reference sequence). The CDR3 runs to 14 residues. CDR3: CSAVDTDDYNERFF. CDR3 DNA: TGCAGTGCTGTCGACACGGATGATTACAATGAGCGGTTCTTC.